Below, 13 T cell receptor beta chains from the same sample are listed, as sequenced in a study of chemoradiotherapy in HPV16-positive cancers. The assay was immunoSEQ multiplex PCR, and TCRdb's table has in-frame clones only and misses some. Counted here are hundreds of clones, around 92% occurring once; the ten biggest clones make up less than 4.5%. Specimen: tumor tissue, collected from a patient who underwent chemoradiotherapy. The receptors here all came from a human donor with HPV-associated anogenital cancer.

This clone appeared once. The chain links TRBV7-2 to TRBJ2-7, with D uncertain. The V end was cut by 4 bases, the J end by 2 bases, with 12 bases between. The CDR3 has 14 residues. Germline CDR1 SGHTA, CDR2 FQGNSA. In DNA form, the CDR3 reads TGTGCCAGCAGCTCCGCACCGGGCCCCTACGAGCAGTACTTC. Amino acids: CASSSAPGPYEQYF.

The CDR3 reads CASSLLSKQGEAFF. The CDR3, as DNA: TGTGCCAGCAGCCTCCTATCCAAACAGGGTGAAGCTTTCTTT. The gene calls are TRBV11-2 and TRBJ1-1, with D perhaps TRBD1 (6 bases). Deletions cut 5 bases from V and 7 bases from J, with 17 bases between. CDR3 length equals 14 residues. CDR1 is SGHAT, CDR2 FQNNGV, per germline.

The chain recombines TRBV4-1 with TRBJ2-7, with TRBD1 as a possible D gene (6 bases). The CDR3 has 17 amino acids. Germline CDR1 is MGHRA and CDR2 is YSYEKL. Trimming pared 0 bases from V and 0 bases from J, leaving 15 bases between. Here the CDR3 DNA reads TGCGCCAGCAGCCAAGAGTTGGGCCGACAGGCCTCCTACGAGCAGTACTTC. This gives the protein CASSQELGRQASYEQYF.

The table lists this clone with a count of one. The rearrangement uses TRBV29-1 and TRBJ1-2, with D unclear. In germline, CDR1 is SQVTM, CDR2 ANQGSEA. V was cut by 5 bases and J by 6 bases, with 16 bases left in between. This CDR3 region has 13 residues. CDR3 in amino acids: CSVQHRRENGYTF. The CDR3 DNA is TGCAGCGTTCAACACCGGAGGGAGAATGGCTACACCTTC.

This sequence joins TRBV14 and TRBJ1-2, with D possibly being TRBD1 (5 bases). V lost 4 bases, J lost 8 bases, and 26 bases lay in between. CDR3 length: 17 residues. Germline CDR1 reads SGHDN; CDR2 reads FVKESK. Here the CDR3 reads CASSRKGTGTGNWGYTF. CDR3 DNA: TGTGCCAGCAGCCGAAAAGGGACCGGGACGGGTAATTGGGGCTACACCTTC.

The CDR3 sequence is CASSQVDGGTSSGNTIYF. DNA of the CDR3: TGCGCCAGCAGCCAAGTCGATGGAGGGACATCCTCTGGAAACACCATATATTTT. The J gene is TRBJ1-3, the V gene TRBV4-1, with D tentatively TRBD1 (6 bases). The V gene's germline CDR1 is MGHRA and CDR2 YSYEKL. The CDR3 has 18 residues. V was pared by 1 base and J by 0 bases, with 16 bases between.

This clone is a singleton in its sample. The chain joins TRBV6-5 to TRBJ1-3, with TRBD1 matching 9 bases. The CDR3 is 15 residues long. The germline V gene has CDR1 MNHEY and CDR2 SVGAGI. Trimming cost V 6 bases and J 4 bases; bases outside gene matches: 7. The CDR3 nucleotides read TGTGCCAGCAGCTCCGGGACAGGGACCGGAAACACCATATATTTT. Its protein product is CASSSGTGTGNTIYF.

The genes are TRBV7-6 and TRBJ2-7; D is uncertain. This CDR3 region has 13 residues. Per germline, CDR1 SGHVS and CDR2 FNYEAQ. Trimming left V 0 bases short and J 5 bases short, with 8 bases between. This CDR3 is CASSLAGQNEQYF. As DNA, the CDR3 is TGTGCCAGCAGCTTAGCGGGTCAGAACGAGCAGTACTTC.

The chain employs TRBV10-1 and TRBJ2-5; D ambiguous. The V gene lost 3 bases and the J gene lost 5 bases, with 13 bases spanning the gap. The germline V gene encodes CDR1 WNHNN and CDR2 SYGVQD (reference sequence). The CDR3 extends over 14 amino acids. CDR3 amino acids: CASSDNSIAETQYF. CDR3 coding DNA: TGCGCCAGCAGTGATAATAGCATCGCGGAGACCCAGTACTTC.

V gene TRBV7-2 combines with J gene TRBJ2-7; D may be TRBD1 or TRBD2 (5 bases each). The V and J ends lost 5 bases and 4 bases respectively, with 18 bases between them. The CDR3 loop spans 15 amino acids. In germline, CDR1 is SGHTA, CDR2 FQGNSA. CDR3 protein: CASSHRDAGDYEQYF. The CDR3 coding sequence is TGTGCCAGCAGCCACCGGGACGCAGGTGATTACGAGCAGTACTTC.

The V call is TRBV7-9, the J call TRBJ1-2; 8 bases map to TRBD1. Germline lookup yields CDR1 SEHNR and CDR2 FQNEAQ (reference sequence). V dropped 4 bases and J dropped 3; count of bases not matched to a gene: 4. This CDR3 has 14 amino acids. The CDR3 loop reads CASSSGTGYYGYTF. CDR3 in DNA: TGTGCCAGCAGCTCCGGGACAGGATACTATGGCTACACCTTC.

The gene calls are TRBV7-8 and TRBJ2-5, with D maybe TRBD2 (7 bases). CDR3 length: 15 residues. Germline-derived CDR1 and CDR2 are SGHVS and FQNEAQ. V was clipped by 0 bases and J by 3 bases, with 11 bases between them. The CDR3, as DNA: TGTGCCAGCAGCTTAGCGGGGGCGGGGGAAGAGACCCAGTACTTC. This codes for CASSLAGAGEETQYF.

The chain links TRBV14 to TRBJ1-1; perhaps TRBD1 as D (6 bases). Germline V CDR1 and CDR2: SGHDN, FVKESK. Trimming shortened V by 3 bases and J by 4 bases, and 12 bases separated the two germline ends. The CDR3 runs 14 residues. Here the CDR3 reads CASSHFRGGTEAFF. For the CDR3, the DNA is TGTGCCAGCAGCCATTTCAGGGGAGGCACTGAAGCTTTCTTT.